The subject of this entry is one T cell receptor beta chain. TCR beta CDR3 sequences were amplified from RNA transcripts. First-round RT-PCR targeting the TCR CDR3 was performed with the HTBI primer set. Each CDR3 protein is one row after TCRdb ran MiXCR on the multiplex PCR reads. The top ten clones hold around 52% of a sample with about 200,000 distinct CDR3 sequences, around 17% of them seen once. These data belong to a study of T cells in Graves' hyperthyroidism and ophthalmopathy. The CDR3 has 14 amino acids. V was clipped by 5 bases and J by 6 bases, with 16 bases between them. Germline V CDR1 and CDR2: SGHAT, FQNNGV.

This receptor was obtained from a woman aged 45-65 years with Graves' hyperthyroidism. Sequencing used blood. The chain links TRBV11-2 to TRBJ1-2; no clear D. The CDR3 spells CASSAPPGSHGYTF. CDR3 coding DNA: TGTGCCAGCAGCGCACCTCCCGGCAGCCATGGCTACACCTTC.